This record concerns one T cell receptor beta chain sequence. Its antigen is unidentified. These data come from a study of CD8 T cells in Susac syndrome. RNA, at about 0.5 to 1 ug, was reverse transcribed with random hexamers. With immunoSEQ multiplex PCR, TCR beta CDR3 was amplified across 54 Vbeta and 13 Jbeta. MiXCR, applied by TCRdb to the immunoSEQ multiplex PCR reads, yields one record per CDR3 protein. The sample lists 400,000 or so distinct CDR3 sequences, around 85% seen once, with 0.09% to 0.15% in the top ten. CD8+ and CD4+ T cells from blood underwent TCR beta sequencing. The CD8+ and CD4+ T cells were negatively isolated, with the TEMRA cells enriched by FACS. Points from the study as a whole: The study recognized that its TCR sequencing and HLA analysis covered a relatively small number of individuals.

J lost 6 bases, V lost 6 bases, and 7 bases had no gene match. The CDR3 contains 15 residues. Germline-derived CDR1 and CDR2 are WSHSY and SAAADI. The J gene is TRBJ2-2, the V gene TRBV10-2; 10 nucleotides align to TRBD1. The sequenced sample was CD8+ T cells from PBMCs. The clonotype originates from a human donor with multiple sclerosis. CDR3 coding DNA: TGCGCCAGCAGAACGGACAGGGGGTTTCCCGGGGAGCTGTTTTTT. Translation gives CASRTDRGFPGELFF.